This T cell receptor beta chain is drawn from a study of blood T cell repertoires in COVID-19. Turning to the study itself: Samples taken during acute and convalescent COVID-19 were collected in the United States, Italy and Spain. T cells, B-cell-depleted T cells, or PBMCs supplied cDNA or gDNA.

Authors' data handling: Quantification of nucleated cells was approximated via reference gene primer amplification. This table comes from immunoSEQ multiplex PCR, and its TCRdb copy is limited to in-frame clones, with some not included. V and J calls and clone size follow that table, whereas D and trimming were derived from the DNA. This repertoire shows fewer than 400,000 clones, about 85% found once; its top ten account for 3% to 4.5%. The receptor was isolated from a woman aged 18-29 years with acute or convalescent COVID-19. The specimen sequenced was peripheral blood.

The CDR3 spells CASSPWRDTEAFF. DNA of the CDR3: TGTGCCAGCTCACCTTGGAGGGACACTGAAGCTTTCTTT. The rearrangement joins TRBV18 to TRBJ1-1; no definite D call. The CDR3 consists of 13 residues. Deletions cut 3 bases from V and 3 bases from J, with 8 bases between. The germline CDR1 and CDR2 sequences are KGHSH and LQKENI.